The clone carrying this TCR beta chain came up a few times. Its specificity is unknown. The sample comes from a study of spatial heterogeneity in lung cancer. Study conclusions and caveats: Within tumors, counts of expanded alpha and beta TCRs tracked tumor mutation counts.

Germline CDR1 is SQVTM and CDR2 is ANQGSEA. Losses at the gene ends were 7 bases for V and 6 bases for J; bases not matched to a gene: 12. The CDR3 is 14 amino acids. In the library, each TCR cDNA molecule bore its own unique molecular identifier. TCRdb ran MiXCR on the 5' RACE reads and lists one entry per CDR3 protein. Of fewer than 7,000 distinct CDR3 sequences in the sample, roughly 13% were seen once. This sample's time point: sample taken at primary tumor resection. Samples were obtained from roughly 65 donors, all untreated early-stage non-small cell lung cancer patients. The sequenced material consisted of unsorted whole RNA from tumor, nontumor lung or frozen PBMC.

The clonotype comes from a male donor with early-stage non-small cell lung cancer. The chain recombines TRBV29-1 with TRBJ2-1, with 7 bases lining up with TRBD1. This material consisted of lung tumor tissue, taken at surgery. The CDR3 sequence is CSALGDSGINEQFF. CDR3 DNA sequence: TGCAGCGCTCTGGGGGACAGCGGCATCAATGAGCAGTTCTTC.